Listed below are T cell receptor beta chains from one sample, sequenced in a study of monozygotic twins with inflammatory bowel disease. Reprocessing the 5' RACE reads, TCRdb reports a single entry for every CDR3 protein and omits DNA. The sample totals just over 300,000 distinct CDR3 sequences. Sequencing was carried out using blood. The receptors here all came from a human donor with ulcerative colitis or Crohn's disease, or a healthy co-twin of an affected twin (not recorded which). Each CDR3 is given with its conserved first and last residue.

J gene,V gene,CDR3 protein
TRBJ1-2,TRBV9,CASSVGGTGYGYTF
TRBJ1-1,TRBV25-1,CASSESFSYTEAFF
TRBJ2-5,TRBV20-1,CSAMGRGRAQTQYF
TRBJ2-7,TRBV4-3,CASSHTAGQLYEQYF
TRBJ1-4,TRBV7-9,CASSPRPGQNEKLFF
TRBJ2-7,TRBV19,CASSNPSRGNSYEQYF
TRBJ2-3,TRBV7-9,CASSSTSGRMADTQYF
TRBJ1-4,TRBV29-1,CSANSQTNEKLFF
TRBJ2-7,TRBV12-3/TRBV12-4,CASSSASELREQYF
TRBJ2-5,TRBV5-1,CASSFDVGSYQKTQYF
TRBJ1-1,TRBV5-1,CASSSDPNTEAFF
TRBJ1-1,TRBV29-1,CSGGGTGGFGAEAFF
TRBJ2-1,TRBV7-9,CASSSQRELHNEQFF
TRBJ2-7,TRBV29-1,CSVGDSSYEQYF
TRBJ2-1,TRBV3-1,CASSLYGGTSGRVEQFF
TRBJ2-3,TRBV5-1,CASILASGRADTQYF
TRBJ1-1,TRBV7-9,CASSLGVAEAFF
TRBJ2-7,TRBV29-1,CSVATVYEQYF
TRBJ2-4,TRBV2,CASSNLDRDVQYF
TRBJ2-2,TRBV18,CASSPLILTGQNTGELFF
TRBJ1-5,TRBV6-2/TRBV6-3,CASRDRPYSNQPQHF
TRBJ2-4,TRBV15,CATSRDRGSGNIQYF
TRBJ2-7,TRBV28,CASRGQRSYEQYF
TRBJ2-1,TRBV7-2,CASSTGAPYNEQFF
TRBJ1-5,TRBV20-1,CSAVDVGRISNQPQHF
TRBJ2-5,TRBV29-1,CSGEMGGHETQYF
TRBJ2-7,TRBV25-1,CASSESHRASEQYF
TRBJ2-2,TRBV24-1,CATSAAGELFF
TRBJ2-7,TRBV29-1,CSVKAFSYEQYF
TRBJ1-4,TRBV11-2,CASSNRAATNEKLFF
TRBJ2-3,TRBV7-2,CATGRGRITDTQYF
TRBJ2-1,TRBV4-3,CASSLASGGGNEQFF
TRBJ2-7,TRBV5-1,CASSLVSGDRDEQYF
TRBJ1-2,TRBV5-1,CASSLRSGGIYGYTF
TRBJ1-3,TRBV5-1,CASSLAQGSGNTIYF
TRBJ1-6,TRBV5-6,CASSLDMGIASPLHF
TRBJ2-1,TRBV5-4,CASSLGGSGANEQFF
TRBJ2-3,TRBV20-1,CSAWVSEAGISSTDTQYF
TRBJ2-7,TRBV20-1,CSARYRWSVSGEQYF
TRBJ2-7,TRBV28,CASSSSGSRGPHEQYF
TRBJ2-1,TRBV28,CASKTWRGALGEQFF
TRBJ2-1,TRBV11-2,CASIYGLAVSYNEQFF
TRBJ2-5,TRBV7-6,CASSLVQGRETQYF
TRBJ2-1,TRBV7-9,CASRPRWESGDEQFF
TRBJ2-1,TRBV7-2,CASTLPGLNEQFF